This T cell receptor beta chain is drawn from a study of radiation and T cells in renal cell carcinoma. Study information: Nephrectomy followed 15 Gy stereotactic body radiation by 4 weeks.

Time point defined: baseline pretreatment blood. Specified treatment: 15 Gy SBRT to primary tumor, nephrectomy 4 weeks later. CDR1 is SGHRS and CDR2 is YFSETQ in the germline V gene. Trimming removed 9 bases from V and 4 bases from J, with 13 bases in between. This CDR3 is 13 amino acids long. The data were produced by immunoSEQ multiplex PCR, yet TCRdb's version contains in-frame clones alone and is incomplete. The sample consists of 130,000 to 150,000 clones, around nine tenths of them appearing once. The V and J genes are TRBV5-1 and TRBJ1-4; no definite D call. The clonotype comes from a woman in her 50s with renal cell carcinoma. This specimen was blood, taken from a patient whose treatment included radiotherapy and nephrectomy. The CDR3 is CATAVAFNEKLFF. In DNA form, the CDR3 reads TGCGCCACCGCGGTAGCTTTTAATGAAAAACTGTTTTTT.